One sample yielded the 32 T cell receptor beta chains listed below, sequenced in a study of TIL therapy for anti-PD-1-resistant metastatic lung cancer (dated by TCRdb to about 2021). TCR beta CDR3 regions were amplified from genomic DNA with the immunoSEQ v3 hsTCRB kit using bias-controlled multiplex PCR. TCRdb holds this immuneACCESS table with in-frame rearrangements only. Some clones are missing; in checked studies, unresolved V genes explain under half, and the rest has no known cause. The sample table records over 20,000 clones; over 60% of these occur just once. Approximately 7.3% of the sample lies in the top ten. Sample time point, as interpreted from the label and publication: pre-treatment sample, taken before nivolumab and TIL therapy. Baseline tumor samples were excised metastases, mostly pleural nodules or supraclavicular lymph nodes, from the same resection used to grow TIL. The input for sequencing was tumor tissue, taken at baseline. Receptors originate from a person between 25 and 80 years old with non-small cell lung cancer.

The table lists this clone with a few counts. The chain joins TRBV29-1 to TRBJ2-3, with a tentative D call TRBD2 (5 bases). This CDR3 region has 14 residues. Germline loops: CDR1 SQVTM, CDR2 ANQGSEA. Trimming cost V 7 bases and J 0 bases, with 14 bases left between them. CDR3 bases: TGCAGCGCGGATGAGGGTCTTAGCACAGATACGCAGTATTTT. Translating gives CSADEGLSTDTQYF.

J is TRBJ1-6 and V is TRBV27; D gene unclear. CDR3 length equals 16 residues. Germline CDR1 and CDR2: MNHEY and SMNVEV (reference sequence). V lost 4 bases, J lost 6 bases, and 16 bases lay in between. The CDR3: CASSSVAGRGNSPLHF. The CDR3 nucleotides read TGTGCCAGCAGTTCGGTGGCAGGACGAGGTAATTCACCCCTCCACTTT.

The V gene is TRBV4-1, the J gene TRBJ2-1; TRBD2 matches at 9 bases. This CDR3 region has 16 residues. The germline V gene encodes CDR1 MGHRA and CDR2 YSYEKL. The V and J ends lost 4 bases and 9 bases, in that order; junction bases with no gene match: 13. CDR3 sequence (DNA): TGCGCCAGCAGCCCACCCACTAGCGGGTGGGCGGCTGAGCAGTTCTTC. This sequence encodes CASSPPTSGWAAEQFF.

The table lists this clone with a few counts. V usage is TRBV9 and J usage is TRBJ1-1; D possibly corresponds to TRBD1 (6 bases). The germline V gene has CDR1 SGDLS and CDR2 YYNGEE. The length of the CDR3 is 14 residues. V was pared by 5 bases and J by 5 bases, with 16 bases between. In DNA, the CDR3 is TGTGCCAGCAGTCTCGGAGGGGGAAATACTGAAGCTTTCTTT. This encodes CASSLGGGNTEAFF.

The chain couples TRBV5-1 to TRBJ2-1, with 8 bases lining up with TRBD2. Germline V gives CDR1 SGHRS, CDR2 YFSETQ. Germline trimming cut 0 bases from V and 5 bases from J; bases unmatched to any gene: 10. CDR3 length: 17 residues. The CDR3, as DNA: TGCGCCAGCAGCTTGGGCGGAGGGCGGGGGGCAAACAATGAGCAGTTCTTC. This encodes CASSLGGGRGANNEQFF.

The chain recombines TRBV6-4 with TRBJ2-1, with D possibly TRBD2 on 6 matching bases. Germline loops: CDR1 MRHNA, CDR2 SNTAGT. The CDR3 extends over 16 amino acids. Trimming removed 0 bases at V and 6 bases at J, with 15 bases between. The CDR3 sequence is CASSDSRKRAFNEQFF. The DNA of the CDR3 is TGTGCCAGCAGTGACTCGAGGAAGCGGGCTTTCAATGAGCAGTTCTTC.

In this sample, this clone turned up once. This chain connects TRBV14 to TRBJ2-3, with TRBD1 matching over 10 bases. This CDR3 has 18 residues. The V and J ends lost 2 bases and 0 bases, in that order; junction bases with no gene match: 8. CDR1 is SGHDN, CDR2 FVKESK, per germline. The DNA for the CDR3 is TGTGCCAGCAGCCAAACAACACGACAGGGGGCTAGCACAGATACGCAGTATTTT. Protein product: CASSQTTRQGASTDTQYF.

The chain carries TRBV5-5 and TRBJ1-4; 8 nucleotides match TRBD1. This CDR3 contains 16 residues. The germline V gene encodes CDR1 SGHKS and CDR2 YYEKEE (reference sequence). The J segment lost 5 bases and the V segment lost 1 base, leaving 7 bases of the junction unmatched. CDR3 DNA: TGTGCCAGCAGCTTGCTTTTGAGACAGGGGAATGAAAAACTGTTTTTT. Translated: CASSLLLRQGNEKLFF.

The chain links TRBV29-1 to TRBJ1-4; the match to TRBD1 covers 7 bases. Germline V CDR1 and CDR2: SQVTM, ANQGSEA. The V and J ends lost 5 bases and 7 bases, in that order; junction bases with no gene match: 4. CDR3 length: 12 residues. Here the CDR3 reads CSVLQGGEKLFF. DNA for the CDR3: TGCAGCGTTCTGCAGGGGGGTGAAAAACTGTTTTTT.

This chain connects TRBV4-3 to TRBJ2-7; the D gene is possibly TRBD2 (5 bases). Germline values: CDR1 LGHNA, CDR2 YSLEER. Trimming removed 1 base at V and 8 bases at J, with 12 bases between. This CDR3 has 13 amino acids. In DNA form, the CDR3 reads TGCGCCAGCAGCCAAGGTAACGGGGTTAAGCAGTACTTC. Translation: CASSQGNGVKQYF.

The chain joins TRBV18 to TRBJ1-1, with D possibly being TRBD1 (6 bases). Germline lookup yields CDR1 KGHSH and CDR2 LQKENI. Trimming pared 2 bases from V and 5 bases from J, leaving 18 bases between. The CDR3 has 16 amino acids. The CDR3 is CASSPSQQGESTEAFF. CDR3 bases: TGTGCCAGCTCACCATCTCAACAGGGTGAATCGACTGAAGCTTTCTTT.

The rearrangement joins TRBV11-3 to TRBJ2-5, with D unresolved. Trimming pared 0 bases from V and 4 bases from J, leaving 9 bases between. CDR1 and CDR2 from the germline V gene are SGHNT and YENEEA. The CDR3 consists of 14 residues. The CDR3 region has the DNA TGTGCCAGCAGCTTAGATTTGCGAGCAGAGACCCAGTACTTC. Translating it yields CASSLDLRAETQYF. The full variable domain, completed using reference TRBV11-3 and TRBJ2-5, is EAGVVQSPRYKIIEKKQPVAFWCNPISGHNTLYWYLQNLGQGPELLIRYENEEAVDDSQLPKDRFSAERLKGVDSTLKIQPAELGDSAVYLCASSLDLRAETQYFGPGTRLLVL.

This chain links TRBV13 with TRBJ1-1; D remains unclear. This CDR3 contains 14 residues. CDR1 is PRHDT and CDR2 is FYEKMQ in the germline V gene (reference sequence). V was cut by 1 base and J by 0 bases, with 6 bases left in between. The CDR3 sequence: CASSLEGLNTEAFF. The CDR3 DNA sequence: TGTGCCAGCAGCTTAGAAGGATTGAACACTGAAGCTTTCTTT.

In its sample, this clone was seen a few times. Germline is not matched at one junction end, which may reflect a read error. The chain combines TRBV7-7 with TRBJ2-6; D is unclear. This CDR3 spans 19 amino acids. CDR1 is SSHAT and CDR2 is FNYEAQ in the germline V gene (reference sequence). CDR3 in amino acids: CASSLAPLGYAPGANVLTF. The CDR3, as DNA: TGTGCTAGCAGCTTAGCACCTCTGGGTTACGCCCCTGGGGCCAACGTCCTGACTTTC.

V is TRBV4-1 and J is TRBJ2-7, with 12 bases identical to TRBD1. The CDR3 contains 17 residues. J gave up 2 bases and V 4 bases, and 9 bases lay outside the gene matches. CDR1 is MGHRA and CDR2 is YSYEKL in the germline V gene. The CDR3 protein is CASSLEGQGAFAYEQYF. In DNA form, the CDR3 reads TGCGCCAGCAGCCTGGAGGGACAGGGGGCTTTCGCCTACGAGCAGTACTTC.

The chain carries TRBV6-5 and TRBJ2-1; perhaps TRBD1 as D (6 bases). The CDR3 has 13 residues. Per germline, CDR1 MNHEY and CDR2 SVGAGI. The V end lost 6 bases, the J end lost 3 bases, and 9 bases lay between the germline ends. The CDR3 here is CASRSGHYNEQFF. The CDR3 nucleotides read TGTGCCAGCAGGTCGGGACACTACAATGAGCAGTTCTTC.

The chain has TRBV9 and TRBJ2-1; 11 bases align to TRBD2. With V trimmed by 4 bases and J by 3 bases, 6 bases remained unmatched. Germline CDR1 and CDR2: SGDLS and YYNGEE. CDR3 length: 16 residues. The CDR3 bases are TGTGCCAGCAGCATGACTAGCGGGGTCGTCTACAATGAGCAGTTCTTC. This gives the protein CASSMTSGVVYNEQFF.

DNA for the CDR3: TGTGCCAGCAGAGGTACGTCGGGGTCCCCCTACGAGCAGTACTTC. Protein: CASRGTSGSPYEQYF. The genes are TRBV11-1 and TRBJ2-7, with D possibly being TRBD2 (5 bases). CDR1 SGHAT and CDR2 FQDESV come from the germline V gene (reference sequence). The V end lost 6 bases, the J end lost 2 bases, and 17 bases lay between the germline ends. The CDR3 is made up of 15 amino acids. Drawing the rest from reference TRBV11-1 and TRBJ2-7, the complete variable domain is EAEVAQSPRYKITEKSQAVAFWCDPISGHATLYWYRQILGQGPELLVQFQDESVVDDSQLPKDRFSAERLKGVDSTLKIQPAELGDSAMYLCASRGTSGSPYEQYFGPGTRLTVT.

V and J are TRBV11-3 and TRBJ2-5; TRBD1 is a possible D gene (6 bases). Trimming pared 4 bases from V and 14 bases from J, leaving 14 bases between. This CDR3 is 11 amino acids long. Germline assignment: CDR1 SGHNT and CDR2 YENEEA. The CDR3 DNA reads TGTGCCAGCAGCTGGAGTGGGGGCATTTACTTC. This gives the protein CASSWSGGIYF. Based on the CDR3 plus reference TRBV11-3 and TRBJ2-5, the full variable domain is EAGVVQSPRYKIIEKKQPVAFWCNPISGHNTLYWYLQNLGQGPELLIRYENEEAVDDSQLPKDRFSAERLKGVDSTLKIQPAELGDSAVYLCASSWSGGIYFGPGTRLLVL.

This sequence joins TRBV11-3 and TRBJ1-5; 10 bases align to TRBD1. This CDR3 contains 18 residues. Germline loops: CDR1 SGHNT, CDR2 YENEEA. J lost 1 base, V lost 8 bases, and 14 bases had no gene match. The DNA for the CDR3 is TGTGCCAGCTCCCCGGGACAGGGGTTTGGAGGAAGCAATCAGCCCCAGCATTTT. Translation: CASSPGQGFGGSNQPQHF.

The rearrangement joins TRBV7-6 to TRBJ2-3, with D unclear. This CDR3 has 13 amino acids. Between the trimmed V and J ends, which lost 1 base and 2 bases, there was a span of 4 bases. Per the germline V gene, CDR1 is SGHVS and CDR2 is FNYEAQ. CDR3: CASSLGITDTQYF. The CDR3 nucleotides are TGTGCCAGCAGCTTAGGTATCACAGATACGCAGTATTTT.

V gene TRBV4-3 combines with J gene TRBJ1-2; D gene uncertain. The V gene's germline CDR1 is LGHNA and CDR2 YSLEER. Trimming stripped 3 bases from V and 8 bases from J, with 10 bases between. The CDR3 is made up of 12 amino acids. CDR3 sequence: CASSHHIEGYTF. In nucleotides, the CDR3 is TGCGCCAGCAGCCACCATATAGAGGGCTACACCTTC.

This clone was seen once. V usage is TRBV28 and J usage is TRBJ2-5; a possible D gene is TRBD2 (5 bases). The CDR3 sequence is 13 residues long. Trimming left V 10 bases short and J 5 bases short, with 17 bases between. Germline V gene lookup returns CDR1 MDHEN and CDR2 SYDVKM. The CDR3 spells CATLTTWGETQYF. Written as DNA, the CDR3 is TGTGCCACCTTGACTACTTGGGGTGAGACCCAGTACTTC.

The V gene is TRBV7-2, the J gene TRBJ2-7, with D unclear. The V and J ends lost 5 bases and 3 bases respectively, with 8 bases between them. Per the germline V gene, CDR1 is SGHTA and CDR2 is FQGNSA. This CDR3 has 12 amino acids. Written as DNA, the CDR3 is TGTGCCAGCAGCCCCGTTGACTACGAGCAGTACTTC. It translates to CASSPVDYEQYF.

CDR3 DNA sequence: TGTGCCAGCAGCTTGGGTAGCGGGGGGGCCCAGCGCAATGAGCAGTTCTTC. It specifies CASSLGSGGAQRNEQFF. The chain combines TRBV5-4 with TRBJ2-1; 11 bases are shared with TRBD2. V gave up 0 bases and J gave up 6 bases; unmatched junction bases: 8. Looked up from germline, CDR1 is SGHNT and CDR2 is YYREEE (reference sequence). CDR3 length: 17 amino acids.

The chain employs TRBV7-6 and TRBJ1-1, with TRBD1 matching 8 bases. Trimming took 0 bases from V and 4 from J; bases not matched to a gene: 7. This CDR3 is 16 amino acids long. Germline CDR1 reads SGHVS; CDR2 reads FNYEAQ. CDR3 DNA sequence: TGTGCCAGCAGCTTAGCGTGGGCAGGGGGCATCACTGAAGCTTTCTTT. Protein sequence: CASSLAWAGGITEAFF.

The genes are TRBV9 and TRBJ1-1; perhaps TRBD1 as D (5 bases). CDR1 is SGDLS and CDR2 is YYNGEE in the germline V gene. The V end lost 1 base, the J end lost 5 bases, and 12 bases lay between the germline ends. The CDR3 extends over 14 amino acids. The CDR3 DNA reads as TGTGCCAGCAGCGTAATAGGGGAGTATACTGAAGCTTTCTTT. Residues: CASSVIGEYTEAFF.

There are a few counts of this clone. The chain has TRBV5-6 and TRBJ1-2, with 7 bases fitting TRBD1. The J segment lost 8 bases and the V segment lost 4 bases, leaving 8 bases of the junction unmatched. This CDR3 has 13 amino acids. Germline V gene lookup returns CDR1 SGHDT and CDR2 YYEEEE. In nucleotides, the CDR3 is TGTGCCAGCAGCCCAGGGGGTCTGTGGGGCTACACCTTC. Its protein is CASSPGGLWGYTF.

This clone occurred a few times. The V and J genes are TRBV7-6 and TRBJ1-5; D remains ambiguous. The CDR3 runs 15 residues. Deletions cut 1 base from V and 7 bases from J, with 14 bases between. The germline V gene has CDR1 SGHVS and CDR2 FNYEAQ. The CDR3 nucleotides are TGTGCCAGCAGCTTAGTTCCGGGAGGAGGCCAGCCCCAGCATTTT. This sequence encodes CASSLVPGGGQPQHF.

The chain links TRBV7-9 to TRBJ1-2; D is unclear. V lost 0 bases and J 8 bases, leaving 13 bases between the germline ends. The germline gives CDR1 SEHNR, CDR2 FQNEAQ (reference sequence). CDR3 size: 14 residues. The CDR3 is CASSLAVAGEGYTF. The CDR3 bases are TGTGCCAGCAGCTTAGCGGTCGCAGGAGAGGGCTACACCTTC.

V and J are TRBV5-4 and TRBJ2-4; 7 bases match TRBD2. CDR1 SGHNT and CDR2 YYREEE come from the germline V gene (reference sequence). V lost 0 bases to trimming and J lost 2 bases; unmatched junction nucleotides: 5. This CDR3 is 16 amino acids long. As DNA, the CDR3 is TGTGCCAGCAGCTTGGGGGACTACACAACCAAAAACATTCAGTACTTC. Residues: CASSLGDYTTKNIQYF.

The gene calls are TRBV25-1 and TRBJ1-1; 8 bases line up with TRBD1. Germline-derived CDR1 and CDR2 are MGHDK and SYGVNS. The CDR3 is 14 residues long. V shed 6 bases and J 3 bases; nucleotides not matched to a gene: 6. The chain's CDR3 is CASSLTGGDTEAFF. CDR3 nucleotide sequence: TGTGCCAGCAGCCTAACAGGGGGAGACACTGAAGCTTTCTTT.